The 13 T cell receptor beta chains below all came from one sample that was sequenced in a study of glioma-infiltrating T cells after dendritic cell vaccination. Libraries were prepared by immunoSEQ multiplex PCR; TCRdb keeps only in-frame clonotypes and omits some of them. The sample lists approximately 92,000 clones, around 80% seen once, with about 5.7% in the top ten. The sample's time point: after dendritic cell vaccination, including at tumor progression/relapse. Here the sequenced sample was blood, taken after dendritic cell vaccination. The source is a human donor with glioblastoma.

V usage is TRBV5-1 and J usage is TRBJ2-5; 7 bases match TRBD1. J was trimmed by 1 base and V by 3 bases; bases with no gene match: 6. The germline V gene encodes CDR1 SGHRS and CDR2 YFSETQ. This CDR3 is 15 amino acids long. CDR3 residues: CASSYGTAVQETQYF. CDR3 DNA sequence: TGCGCCAGCAGCTATGGGACAGCTGTCCAAGAGACCCAGTACTTC.

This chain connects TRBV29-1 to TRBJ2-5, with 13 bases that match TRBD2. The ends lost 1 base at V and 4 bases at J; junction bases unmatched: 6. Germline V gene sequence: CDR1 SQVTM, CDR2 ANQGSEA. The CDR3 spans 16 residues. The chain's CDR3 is CSVEGTSGSSGETQYF. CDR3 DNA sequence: TGCAGCGTTGAAGGGACTAGCGGGAGTAGTGGAGAGACCCAGTACTTC.

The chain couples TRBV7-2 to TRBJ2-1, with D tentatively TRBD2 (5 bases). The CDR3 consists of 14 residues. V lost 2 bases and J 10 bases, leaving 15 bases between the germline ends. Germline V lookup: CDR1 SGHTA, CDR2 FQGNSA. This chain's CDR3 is CASSLKDSLGEQFF. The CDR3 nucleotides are TGTGCCAGCAGCTTAAAGGACTCTCTAGGGGAGCAGTTCTTC.

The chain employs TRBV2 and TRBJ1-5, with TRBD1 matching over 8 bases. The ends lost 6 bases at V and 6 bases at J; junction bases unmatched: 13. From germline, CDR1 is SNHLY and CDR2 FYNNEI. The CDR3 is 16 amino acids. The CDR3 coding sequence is TGTGCCAGCAGCAATCAGGGGGCTTTATTTAGTCAGCCCCAGCATTTT. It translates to CASSNQGALFSQPQHF.

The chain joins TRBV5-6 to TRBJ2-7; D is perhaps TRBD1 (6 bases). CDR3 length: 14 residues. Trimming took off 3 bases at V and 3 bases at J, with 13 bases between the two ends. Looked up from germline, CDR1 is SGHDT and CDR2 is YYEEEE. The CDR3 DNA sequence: TGTGCCAGCAGCTCAGATGCAGGGGTCTACGAGCAGTACTTC. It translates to CASSSDAGVYEQYF.

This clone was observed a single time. CDR3 in amino acids: CASSVTTGVYTEAFF. DNA of the CDR3: TGTGCCAGCAGCGTTACAACAGGGGTTTACACTGAAGCTTTCTTT. This chain joins TRBV11-2 and TRBJ1-1; 7 bases are a match to TRBD1. V trimming: 5 bases; J trimming: 3 bases; junction bases outside the gene matches: 9. CDR3 size: 15 residues. Germline CDR1 and CDR2: SGHAT and FQNNGV.

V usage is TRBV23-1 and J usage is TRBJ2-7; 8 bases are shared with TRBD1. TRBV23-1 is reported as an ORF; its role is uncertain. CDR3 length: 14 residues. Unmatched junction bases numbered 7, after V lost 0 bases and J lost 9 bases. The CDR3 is CASSQSDRARGQYF. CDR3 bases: TGCGCCAGCAGTCAATCGGACAGGGCCCGGGGGCAGTACTTC.

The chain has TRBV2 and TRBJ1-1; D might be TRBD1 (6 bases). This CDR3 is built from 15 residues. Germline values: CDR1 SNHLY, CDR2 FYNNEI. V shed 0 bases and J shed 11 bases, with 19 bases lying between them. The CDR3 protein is CASSEATGFQGMAFF. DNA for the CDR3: TGTGCCAGCAGTGAAGCCACCGGCTTTCAGGGGATGGCTTTCTTT. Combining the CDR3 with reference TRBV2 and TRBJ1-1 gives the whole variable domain EPEVTQTPSHQVTQMGQEVILRCVPISNHLYFYWYRQILGQKVEFLVSFYNNEISEKSEIFDDQFSVERPDGSNFTLKIRSTKLEDSAMYFCASSEATGFQGMAFFGQGTRLTVV.

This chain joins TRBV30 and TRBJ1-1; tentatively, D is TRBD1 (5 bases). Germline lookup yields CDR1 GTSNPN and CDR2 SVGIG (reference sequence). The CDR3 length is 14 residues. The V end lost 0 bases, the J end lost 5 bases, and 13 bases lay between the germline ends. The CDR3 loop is CAWSVTGGYTEAFF. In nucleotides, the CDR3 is TGTGCCTGGAGTGTAACGGGGGGTTATACTGAAGCTTTCTTT. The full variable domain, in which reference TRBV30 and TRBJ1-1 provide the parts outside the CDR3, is SQTIHQWPATLVQPVGSPLSLECTVEGTSNPNLYWYRQAAGRGLQLLFYSVGIGQISSEVPQNLSASRPQDRQFILSSKKLLLSDSGFYLCAWSVTGGYTEAFFGQGTRLTVV.

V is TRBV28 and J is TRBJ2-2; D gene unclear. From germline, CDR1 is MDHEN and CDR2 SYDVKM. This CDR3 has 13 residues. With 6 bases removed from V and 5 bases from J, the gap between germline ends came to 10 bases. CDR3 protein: CASSPSTTGELFF. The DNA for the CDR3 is TGTGCCAGCAGCCCGAGTACGACCGGGGAGCTGTTTTTT.

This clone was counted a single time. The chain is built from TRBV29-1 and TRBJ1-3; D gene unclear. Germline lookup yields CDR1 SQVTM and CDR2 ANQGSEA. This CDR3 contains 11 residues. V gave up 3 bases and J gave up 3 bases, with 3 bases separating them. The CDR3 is CSVDYGNTIYF. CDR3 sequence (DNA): TGCAGCGTTGACTATGGAAACACCATATATTTT. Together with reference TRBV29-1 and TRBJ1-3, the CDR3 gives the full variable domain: SAVISQKPSRDICQRGTSLTIQCQVDSQVTMMFWYRQQPGQSLTLIATANQGSEATYESGFVIDKFPISRPNLTFSTLTVSNMSPEDSSIYLCSVDYGNTIYFGEGSWLTVV.

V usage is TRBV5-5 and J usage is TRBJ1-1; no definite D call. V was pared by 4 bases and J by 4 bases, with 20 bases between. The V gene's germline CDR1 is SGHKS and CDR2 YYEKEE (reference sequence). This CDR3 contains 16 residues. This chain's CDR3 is CASSPVTQSRFTEAFF. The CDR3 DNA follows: TGTGCCAGCAGCCCAGTGACACAATCACGGTTCACTGAAGCTTTCTTT.

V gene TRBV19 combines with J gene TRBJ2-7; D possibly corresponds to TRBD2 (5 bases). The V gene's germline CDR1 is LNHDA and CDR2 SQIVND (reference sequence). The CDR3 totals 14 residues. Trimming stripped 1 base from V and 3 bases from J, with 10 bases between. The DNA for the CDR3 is TGTGCCAGTAGTATAGTAGGACTGAGCTACGAGCAGTACTTC. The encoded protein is CASSIVGLSYEQYF.